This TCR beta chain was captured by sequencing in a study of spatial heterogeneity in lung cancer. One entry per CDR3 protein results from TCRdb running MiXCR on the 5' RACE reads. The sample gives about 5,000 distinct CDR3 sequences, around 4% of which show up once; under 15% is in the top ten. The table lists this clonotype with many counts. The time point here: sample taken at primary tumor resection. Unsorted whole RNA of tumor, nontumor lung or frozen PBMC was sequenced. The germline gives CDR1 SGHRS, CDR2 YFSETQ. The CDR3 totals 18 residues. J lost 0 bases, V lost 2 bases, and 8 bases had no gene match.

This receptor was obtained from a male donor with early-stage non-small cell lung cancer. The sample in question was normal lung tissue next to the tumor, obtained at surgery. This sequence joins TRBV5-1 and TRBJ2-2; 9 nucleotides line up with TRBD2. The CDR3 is CASSFSGGVSANTGELFF. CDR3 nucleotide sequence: TGCGCCAGCAGCTTTAGCGGGGGAGTCTCCGCGAACACCGGGGAGCTGTTTTTT. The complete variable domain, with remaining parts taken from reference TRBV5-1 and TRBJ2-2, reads KAGVTQTPRYLIKTRGQQVTLSCSPISGHRSVSWYQQTPGQGLQFLFEYFSETQRNKGNFPGRFSGRQFSNSRSEMNVSTLELGDSALYLCASSFSGGVSANTGELFFGEGSRLTVL.